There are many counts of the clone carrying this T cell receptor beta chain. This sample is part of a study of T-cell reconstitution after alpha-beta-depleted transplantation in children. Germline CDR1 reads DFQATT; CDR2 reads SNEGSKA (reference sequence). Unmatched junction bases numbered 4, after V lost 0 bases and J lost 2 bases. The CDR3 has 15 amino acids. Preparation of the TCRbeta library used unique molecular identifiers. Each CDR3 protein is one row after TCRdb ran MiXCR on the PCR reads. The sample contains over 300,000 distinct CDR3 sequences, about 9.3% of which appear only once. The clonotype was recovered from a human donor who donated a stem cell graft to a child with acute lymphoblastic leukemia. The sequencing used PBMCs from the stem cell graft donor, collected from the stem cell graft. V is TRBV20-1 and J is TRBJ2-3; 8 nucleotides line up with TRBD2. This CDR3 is CSARDPAGVTDTQYF. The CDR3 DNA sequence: TGCAGTGCTAGAGATCCAGCGGGGGTCACAGATACGCAGTATTTT.